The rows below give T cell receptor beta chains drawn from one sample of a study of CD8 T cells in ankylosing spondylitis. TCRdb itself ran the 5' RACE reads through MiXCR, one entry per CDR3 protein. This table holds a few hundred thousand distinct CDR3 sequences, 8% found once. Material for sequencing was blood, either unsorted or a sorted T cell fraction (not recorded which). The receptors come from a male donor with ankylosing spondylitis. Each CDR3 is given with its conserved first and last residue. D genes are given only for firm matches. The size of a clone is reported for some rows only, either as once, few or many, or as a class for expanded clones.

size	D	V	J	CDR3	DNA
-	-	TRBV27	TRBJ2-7	CASSLTAGNVHEQYF	TGTGCCAGCAGTTTAACGGCAGGGAATGTCCACGAGCAGTACTTC
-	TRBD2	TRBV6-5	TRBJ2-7	CASSSTSPFPYEQYF	TGTGCCAGCAGTTCGACTAGCCCTTTTCCTTACGAGCAGTACTTC
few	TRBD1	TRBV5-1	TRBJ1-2	CASSLVSRTGGNGYTF	TGCGCCAGCAGCTTGGTGTCGAGGACAGGGGGTAATGGCTACACCTTC
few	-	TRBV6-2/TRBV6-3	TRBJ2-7	CASSYSRGIHEQYF	TGTGCCAGCAGTTACTCCCGGGGGATCCACGAGCAGTACTTC
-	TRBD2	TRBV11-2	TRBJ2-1	CASSLTQRDPYNEQFF	TGTGCCAGCAGCCTCACTCAGCGGGACCCCTACAATGAGCAGTTCTTC
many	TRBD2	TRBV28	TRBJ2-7	CASSLGGSRYEQYF	TGTGCCAGCAGCTTAGGCGGGAGTCGGTACGAGCAGTACTTC
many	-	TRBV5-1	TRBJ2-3	CASSLGGAEDTQYF	TGCGCCAGCAGCTTGGGGGGGGCAGAGGATACGCAGTATTTT
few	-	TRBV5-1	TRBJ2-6	CASSLGGGTGANVLTF	TGCGCCAGCAGTCTCGGGGGTGGTACTGGGGCCAACGTCCTGACTTTC
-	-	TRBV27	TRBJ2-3	CASSSLLTDTQYF	TGTGCCAGCAGTTCCCTGCTTACCGATACGCAGTATTTT
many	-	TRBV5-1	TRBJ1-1	CASSLVGGMNTEAFF	TGTGCCAGCAGCTTAGTCGGCGGCATGAACACTGAAGCTTTCTTT
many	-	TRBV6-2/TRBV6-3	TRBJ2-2	CASSPTRGGELFF	TGTGCCAGCAGCCCGACCAGGGGCGGGGAGCTGTTTTTT
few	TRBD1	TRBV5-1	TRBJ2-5	CASSLSGGWEETQYF	TGCGCCAGCAGCTTGTCAGGGGGCTGGGAGGAGACCCAGTACTTC
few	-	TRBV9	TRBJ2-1	CASSEGAARLYNEQFF	TGTGCCAGCAGCGAGGGAGCGGCAAGGCTGTACAATGAGCAGTTCTTC
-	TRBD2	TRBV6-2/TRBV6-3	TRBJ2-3	CASSYGTSGSTDTQYF	TGTGCCAGCAGTTACGGGACTAGCGGCAGCACAGATACGCAGTATTTT
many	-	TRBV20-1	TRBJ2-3	CSAPLGDTQYF	TGCAGTGCCCCCTTGGGAGATACGCAGTATTTT
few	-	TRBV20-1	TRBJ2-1	CSATERSYNEQFF	TGCAGTGCTACGGAAAGGTCCTACAATGAGCAGTTCTTC
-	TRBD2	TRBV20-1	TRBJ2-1	CSARDGTSGRAYNEQFF	TGCAGTGCTAGAGATGGGACTAGCGGGAGGGCCTACAATGAGCAGTTCTTC
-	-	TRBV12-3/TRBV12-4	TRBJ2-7	CASRPGRLVEQYF	TGTGCCAGCAGACCGGGCCGGTTGGTGGAGCAGTACTTC
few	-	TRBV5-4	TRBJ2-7	CASSLGRVYEQYF	TGTGCCAGCAGCTTGGGCAGGGTCTACGAGCAGTACTTC
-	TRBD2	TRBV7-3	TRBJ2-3	CASSPLAGGVDTQYF	TGTGCCAGCAGCCCTCTAGCGGGAGGAGTAGATACGCAGTATTTT
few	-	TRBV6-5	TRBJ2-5	CASSYSGKETQYF	TGTGCCAGCAGTTACTCCGGCAAAGAGACCCAGTACTTC
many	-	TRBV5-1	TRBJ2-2	CASSLGANTGELFF	TGCGCCAGCAGCTTGGGAGCGAACACCGGGGAGCTGTTTTTT
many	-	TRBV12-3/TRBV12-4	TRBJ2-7	CASKNTGSYEQYF	TGTGCCAGCAAGAACACCGGTTCCTACGAGCAGTACTTC
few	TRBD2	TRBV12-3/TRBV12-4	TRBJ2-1	CASSFEGLAGDLNEQFF	TGTGCCAGCAGTTTTGAGGGACTAGCGGGAGATCTCAATGAGCAGTTCTTC
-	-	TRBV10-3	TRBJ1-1	CAISLGPGPGDTEAFF	TGTGCCATCAGCCTGGGTCCGGGCCCGGGGGACACTGAAGCTTTCTTT
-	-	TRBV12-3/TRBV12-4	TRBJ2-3	CASRLGRDTQYF	TGTGCCAGCAGGTTGGGGAGAGATACGCAGTATTTT
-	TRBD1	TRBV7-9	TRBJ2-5	CASSVTGTGPETQYF	TGTGCCAGCAGCGTAACCGGGACAGGACCAGAGACCCAGTACTTC
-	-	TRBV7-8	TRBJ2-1	CASSPRVGGFYNEQFF	TGTGCCAGCAGCCCCAGAGTAGGAGGGTTCTACAATGAGCAGTTCTTC
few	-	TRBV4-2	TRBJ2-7	CASSHRSGGTGSTYEQYF	TGTGCCAGCAGCCACCGTTCGGGGGGGACAGGGTCAACCTACGAGCAGTACTTC
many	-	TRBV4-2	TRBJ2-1	CASSPGTYSYNEQFF	TGTGCCAGCAGCCCTGGGACTTACTCCTACAATGAGCAGTTCTTC
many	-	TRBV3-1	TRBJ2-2	CASSQSRGAGELFF	TGTGCCAGCAGCCAAAGCCGAGGGGCCGGGGAGCTGTTTTTT
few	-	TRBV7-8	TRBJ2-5	CASIPLALKETQYF	TGTGCCAGCATTCCCCTAGCGTTAAAAGAGACCCAGTACTTC
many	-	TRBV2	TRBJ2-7	CASRDSYEQYF	TGTGCCAGCAGGGACAGCTACGAGCAGTACTTC
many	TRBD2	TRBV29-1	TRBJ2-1	CSAPGLAGNEQFF	TGCAGCGCCCCGGGACTAGCGGGCAATGAGCAGTTCTTC
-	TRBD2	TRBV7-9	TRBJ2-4	CASSPDPGGKNIQYF	TGTGCCAGCAGTCCAGACCCGGGGGGCAAAAACATTCAGTACTTC
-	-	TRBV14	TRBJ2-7	CASSPTYERYF	TGTGCCAGCAGCCCTACCTACGAGCGGTACTTC
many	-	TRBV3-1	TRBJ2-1	CASSSMSSYNEQFF	TGTGCCAGCAGTTCAATGAGCTCCTACAATGAGCAGTTCTTC
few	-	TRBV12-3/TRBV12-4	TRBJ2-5	CASSFPAQETQYF	TGTGCCAGCAGTTTCCCTGCCCAAGAGACCCAGTACTTC
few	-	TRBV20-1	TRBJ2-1	CSARVGATKNEQFF	TGCAGTGCTAGAGTCGGGGCAACAAAGAATGAGCAGTTCTTC
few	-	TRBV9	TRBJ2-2	CASSVAGAGPNTGELFF	TGTGCCAGCAGCGTAGCTGGCGCTGGACCCAACACCGGGGAGCTGTTTTTT
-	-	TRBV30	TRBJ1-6	CAWMFSGGSPLHF	TGTGCCTGGATGTTCAGCGGGGGTTCACCCCTCCACTTT
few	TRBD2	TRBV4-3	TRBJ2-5	CASSPRASGEETQYF	TGCGCCAGCAGCCCCCGGGCTAGCGGTGAAGAGACCCAGTACTTC
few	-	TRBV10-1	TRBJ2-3	CASSEFGSTDTQYF	TGCGCCAGCAGTGAGTTCGGAAGCACAGATACGCAGTATTTT
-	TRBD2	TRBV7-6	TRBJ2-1	CASSFSIRGPGGNEQFF	TGTGCCAGCAGCTTCTCGATCCGAGGGCCGGGGGGCAATGAGCAGTTCTTC
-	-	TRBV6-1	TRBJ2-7	CASSPYGVAVRGYEQYF	TGTGCCAGCAGTCCATATGGGGTAGCGGTAAGGGGGTACGAGCAGTACTTC
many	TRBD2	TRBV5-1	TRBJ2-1	CASSPLHTGTSGGSYNEQFF	TGCGCCAGCAGCCCGCTACACACCGGGACTAGCGGGGGTTCCTACAATGAGCAGTTCTTC
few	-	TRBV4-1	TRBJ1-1	CASSQDRGRNTEAFF	TGCGCCAGCAGCCAAGACAGGGGTCGGAACACTGAAGCTTTCTTT
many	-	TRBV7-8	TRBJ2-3	CASSLFEQGTDTQYF	TGTGCCAGCAGCTTATTCGAACAGGGCACAGATACGCAGTATTTT